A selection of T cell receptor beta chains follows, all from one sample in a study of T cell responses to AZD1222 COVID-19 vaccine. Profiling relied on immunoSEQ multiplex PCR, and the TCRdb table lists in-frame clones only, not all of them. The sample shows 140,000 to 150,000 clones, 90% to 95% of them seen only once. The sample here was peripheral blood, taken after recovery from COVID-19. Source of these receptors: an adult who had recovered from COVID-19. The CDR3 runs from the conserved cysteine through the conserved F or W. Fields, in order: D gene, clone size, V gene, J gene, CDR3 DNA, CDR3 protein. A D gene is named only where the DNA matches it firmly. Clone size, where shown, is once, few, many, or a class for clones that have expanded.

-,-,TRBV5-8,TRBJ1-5,TGTGCCAGCAGCTTGGGCCTGATAAGCAATCAGCCCCAGCATTTT,CASSLGLISNQPQHF
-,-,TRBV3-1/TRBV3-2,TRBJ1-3,TGTGCCAGCAGCCTACCGGGCTCTGGAAACACCATATATTTT,CASSLPGSGNTIYF
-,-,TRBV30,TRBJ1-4,TGTGCCTGGAGTGCCCCCGGGACAAGACTTAGTGAAAAACTGTTTTTT,CAWSAPGTRLSEKLFF
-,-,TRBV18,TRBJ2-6,TGTGCCAGCTCACCCACGGCTGGGGCCAACGTCCTGACTTTC,CASSPTAGANVLTF
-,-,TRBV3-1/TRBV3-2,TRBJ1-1,TGTGCCAGCAGCCAAGAATCAAGGGGCACTGAAGCTTTCTTT,CASSQESRGTEAFF
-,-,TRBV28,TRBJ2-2,TGTGCCAGCAGTCCCACATACACCGGGGAGCTGTTTTTT,CASSPTYTGELFF
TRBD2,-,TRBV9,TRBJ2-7,TGTGCCAGCGCGGGGGAACTCAACTACGAGCAGTACTTC,CASAGELNYEQYF
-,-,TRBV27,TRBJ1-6,TGTGCCAGCAGCCTACGCTCCTATTCACCCCTCCACTTT,CASSLRSYSPLHF
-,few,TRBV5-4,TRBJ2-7,TGTGCCAGCAGCTTGGCCGTGATCACAAACTTGGGGAAAGCCTACGAGCAGTACTTC,CASSLAVITNLGKAYEQYF
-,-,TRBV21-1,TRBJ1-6,TGTGCCAGCCGCGCGGGCTCCTCCTATAATTCACCCCTCCACTTT,CASRAGSSYNSPLHF
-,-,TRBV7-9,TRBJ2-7,TGTGCCAGCAGTTTTAGAGTGGGGACGGCGGGGGAGCAGTACTTC,CASSFRVGTAGEQYF
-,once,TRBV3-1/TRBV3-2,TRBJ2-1,TGTGCCAGCAGCCATAGGGGTGGGGCGCCCTACAATGAGCAGTTCTTC,CASSHRGGAPYNEQFF
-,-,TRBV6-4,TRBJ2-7,TGTGCCAGCAGTGACTCAAGGGCTGGGGCCTCCTACGAGCAGTACTTC,CASSDSRAGASYEQYF
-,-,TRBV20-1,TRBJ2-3,TGCAGTGCTAGGGTCACAGATACGCAGTATTTT,CSARVTDTQYF
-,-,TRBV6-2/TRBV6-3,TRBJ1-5,TGTGCCAGCAGGCCTCCTTCGACGGGGCCCCAGCATTTT,CASRPPSTGPQHF
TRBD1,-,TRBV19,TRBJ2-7,TGTGCCAGTAGCGCCGGGACAGGTCCATACTTC,CASSAGTGPYF
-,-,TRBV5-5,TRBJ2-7,TGTGCCAGCAGCGCTGTTATCATATTATCCGAGCAGTACTTC,CASSAVIILSEQYF
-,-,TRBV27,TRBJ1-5,TGTGCCAGCAGTCCCTTGGGGTCGGGGGAGCCCCAGCATTTT,CASSPLGSGEPQHF
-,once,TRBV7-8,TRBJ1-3,TGTGCCAGCAGCCAGCACAGGATCCCCTCTGGAAACACCATATATTTT,CASSQHRIPSGNTIYF
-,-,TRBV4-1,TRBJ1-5,TGCGCCAGCAGCCAAGTTTGGGGGCTGAATCAGCCCCAGCATTTT,CASSQVWGLNQPQHF
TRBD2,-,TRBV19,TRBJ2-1,TGTGCCAGTAGTATAGGGGTCGCCGGGACTAGCGGCCGGAGGCAGTTCTTC,CASSIGVAGTSGRRQFF
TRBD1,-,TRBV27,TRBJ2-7,TGTGCCAGCAGCGCCGGGACAGGGGGGTTTGAGCAGTACTTC,CASSAGTGGFEQYF
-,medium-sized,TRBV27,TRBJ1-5,TGTGCCAGCAGTCCGGCCGGGACGCAGACCCCCCAGCATTTT,CASSPAGTQTPQHF
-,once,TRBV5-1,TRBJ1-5,TGCGCCAGCAGCTTATGGGGATGGGGACAGCCCCAGCATTTT,CASSLWGWGQPQHF
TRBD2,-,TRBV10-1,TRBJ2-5,TGCGCCAGCAGTGATCACCTAGCGGGAGGGGAAGAGACCCAGTACTTC,CASSDHLAGGEETQYF
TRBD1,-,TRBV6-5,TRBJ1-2,TGTGCCAGCAGTTACCCGCGGACAGGGGGCGAAGGCTACACCTTC,CASSYPRTGGEGYTF
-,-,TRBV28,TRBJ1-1,TGTGCCAGCAGTTTAGATATTGGTATCATGAACACTGAAGCTTTCTTT,CASSLDIGIMNTEAFF
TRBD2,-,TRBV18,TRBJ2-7,TGTGCCAGCTCATTTACGGGACTAGCGGACGAGCAGTACTTC,CASSFTGLADEQYF
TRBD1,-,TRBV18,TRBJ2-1,TGTGCCAGCTCGTCGACAGGGAGAGCCTACAATGAGCAGTTCTTC,CASSSTGRAYNEQFF
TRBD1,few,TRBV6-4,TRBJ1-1,TGTGCCAGCAGAGACAGGGCCACCACTGAAGCTTTCTTT,CASRDRATTEAFF
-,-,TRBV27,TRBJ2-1,TGTGCCAGCAGCGACGGACGAAATGAGCAGTTCTTC,CASSDGRNEQFF
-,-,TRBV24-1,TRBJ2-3,TGTGCCACCAGTGTTTCAGGGGATACGCAGTATTTT,CATSVSGDTQYF
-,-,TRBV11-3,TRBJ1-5,TGTGCCAGCAGCTTTTGGGGAAGAGGGAATCAGCCCCAGCATTTT,CASSFWGRGNQPQHF
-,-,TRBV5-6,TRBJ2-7,TGTGCCAGCAGCGTCCAACCGAGAAGTCCCCCACACGAGCAGTACTTC,CASSVQPRSPPHEQYF
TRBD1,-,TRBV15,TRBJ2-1,TGTGCCTCGAGGGACAGACTTTACAATGAGCAGTTCTTC,CASRDRLYNEQFF
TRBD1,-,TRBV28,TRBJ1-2,TGTGCCAGCAGTTTATTAGGACAGGGGCTTGGCTACACCTTC,CASSLLGQGLGYTF
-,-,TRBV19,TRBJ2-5,TGTGCCAGCCTTAAAAGAGGGGAAGAGACCCAGTACTTC,CASLKRGEETQYF
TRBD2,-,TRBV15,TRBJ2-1,TGTGCCACCAGCAGAGATCCCGGAGTACTAGCGGGAGTAAATGAGCAGTTCTTC,CATSRDPGVLAGVNEQFF
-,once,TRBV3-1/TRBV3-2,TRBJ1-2,TGTGCCAGCAGCCAAGGACTCTATGGCTACACCTTC,CASSQGLYGYTF
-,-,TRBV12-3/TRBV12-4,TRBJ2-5,TGTGCCAGCAGTCTGGGTGAGACCCAGTACTTC,CASSLGETQYF
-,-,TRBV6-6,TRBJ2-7,TGTGCCAGCAGTGACACCTACGAGCAGTACTTC,CASSDTYEQYF
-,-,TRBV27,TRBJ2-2,TGTGCCAGCAGGTCTGGATTGACCGGGGAGCTGTTTTTT,CASRSGLTGELFF
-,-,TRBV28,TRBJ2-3,TGTGCCAGCAAGGGCGTCACAGATACGCAGTATTTT,CASKGVTDTQYF
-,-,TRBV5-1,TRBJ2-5,TGCGCCAGCAGCTTGGGTAGCGCCCGAGAAGGAGACCAGTACTTC,CASSLGSAREGDQYF
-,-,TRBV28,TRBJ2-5,TGTGCCAGCTCTCGGGAGTTCCAAGAGACCCAGTACTTC,CASSREFQETQYF
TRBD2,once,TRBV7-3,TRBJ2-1,TGTGCCAGCAGCGCCCCCGGGGGGGGGAATGAGCAGTTCTTC,CASSAPGGGNEQFF
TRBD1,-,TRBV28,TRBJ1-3,TGTGCCAGCTCCAGGGGGTTCACTGGAAACACCATATATTTT,CASSRGFTGNTIYF
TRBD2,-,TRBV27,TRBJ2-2,TGTGCCAGCAGTCCTCTACTAGCGGGAGGGCCTATCGGGGAGCTGTTTTTT,CASSPLLAGGPIGELFF
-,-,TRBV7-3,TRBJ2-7,TGTGCCAGCAGCAAACAGGGAAACTCCTACGAGCAGTACTTC,CASSKQGNSYEQYF